These 9 T cell receptor beta chains were all obtained from the same sample, sequenced in a study of T-cell reconstitution after alpha-beta-depleted transplantation in children. During its preparation, the TCRbeta library received unique molecular identifiers. TCRdb reprocessed the PCR reads via MiXCR and lists one record per CDR3 protein. The sample includes about 610,000 distinct CDR3 sequences, more than 9% of them seen just once. Here the sequenced sample was PBMCs from the stem cell graft donor, taken from the stem cell graft. All receptors come from a human donor who donated a stem cell graft to a child with acute myeloid leukemia.

This clonotype was detected ten times or more. The chain links TRBV6-5 to TRBJ2-7; 14 bases are a match to TRBD2. The CDR3 has 16 amino acids. The germline V gene has CDR1 MNHEY and CDR2 SVGAGI. V shed 4 bases and J 0 bases; nucleotides not matched to a gene: 2. CDR3 nucleotide sequence: TGTGCCAGCAGTTGGACTAGCGGGAGGATCTCCTACGAGCAGTACTTC. Its protein is CASSWTSGRISYEQYF.

In regard to this clonotype: Without the conserved terminal phenylalanine or tryptophan, this CDR3 likely stems from a read error. This chain joins TRBV7-2 and TRBJ2-1; TRBD2 is a possible D gene (6 bases). The CDR3 runs to 12 residues. The germline CDR1 and CDR2 sequences are SGHTA and FQGNSA. Trimming took 1 base from V and 9 from J, leaving 7 bases between them. CDR3 protein: CASSLVGGEQFY. In DNA form, the CDR3 reads TGTGCCAGCAGCTTAGTGGGAGGTGAGCAGTTCTAC.

This clonotype was seen at least ten times. The chain combines TRBV29-1 with TRBJ2-7; 7 bases are shared with TRBD2. The V and J ends lost 1 base and 2 bases, in that order; junction bases with no gene match: 8. In germline, CDR1 is SQVTM, CDR2 ANQGSEA. The CDR3 runs to 15 residues. DNA of the CDR3: TGCAGCGTTGAAGGGGGGGGGAGAGGGGCCTACGAGCAGTACTTC. Translating gives CSVEGGGRGAYEQYF.

This clonotype was recorded many times. The CDR3 here is CSVEEGGIEAYNEQFF. The CDR3 DNA is TGCAGCGTTGAAGAGGGGGGTATCGAAGCCTACAATGAGCAGTTCTTC. The chain links TRBV29-1 to TRBJ2-1; possible D gene TRBD2, 6 bases. Germline assignment: CDR1 SQVTM and CDR2 ANQGSEA. The CDR3 is made up of 16 amino acids. V shed 0 bases and J shed 2 bases, with 14 bases lying between them.

This clonotype was counted many times. This chain links TRBV7-8 with TRBJ1-4; D is possibly TRBD1 (5 bases). There are 15 residues in the CDR3. From germline, CDR1 is SGHVS and CDR2 FQNEAQ. V lost 1 base and J lost 7, with 13 bases in between. CDR3 coding DNA: TGTGCCAGCAGCTTAGGGCGGCAGGGAGTTGAAAAACTGTTTTTT. Translated, it gives CASSLGRQGVEKLFF.

J is TRBJ2-3 and V is TRBV28; D perhaps matches TRBD2 (5 bases). This CDR3 region has 15 residues. Per the germline V gene, CDR1 is MDHEN and CDR2 is SYDVKM. Between the trimmed V and J ends, which lost 6 bases and 9 bases, there was a span of 22 bases. The CDR3 protein is CASRTVRELWRTQYF. The CDR3, as DNA: TGTGCCAGCAGGACGGTAAGAGAGTTATGGAGGACGCAGTATTTT.

At least ten counts were recorded for this clonotype. V is TRBV6-1 and J is TRBJ2-7; the D gene could be TRBD1 or TRBD2 (5 bases each). V lost 8 bases and J 3 bases, leaving 20 bases between the germline ends. Germline V lookup: CDR1 MNHNS, CDR2 SASEGT. CDR3 size: 15 residues. In DNA form, the CDR3 reads TGTGCCAGCCGGACCGGGACCTCCGGCAGCTACGAGCAGTACTTC. This encodes CASRTGTSGSYEQYF.

This CDR3 is CASSPQGGSSYNEQFF. CDR3 nucleotides: TGCGCCAGCAGCCCCCAGGGCGGGAGCTCCTACAATGAGCAGTTCTTC. The rearrangement joins TRBV4-3 to TRBJ2-1; 7 positions agree with TRBD2. Germline CDR1 is LGHNA and CDR2 is YSLEER. CDR3 length: 16 amino acids. Trimming removed 4 bases from V and 0 bases from J; junction bases left unmatched: 6.

This clonotype has a count of ten or more. This chain uses TRBV6-5 with TRBJ2-3; TRBD2 aligns across 12 bases. Germline CDR1 reads MNHEY; CDR2 reads SVGAGI. The CDR3 spans 17 residues. V was pared by 0 bases and J by 4 bases, with 5 bases of the junction left unmatched. The CDR3 DNA follows: TGTGCCAGCAGTTACTCGGCACTAGCGGGAGGACCAGATACGCAGTATTTT. It translates to CASSYSALAGGPDTQYF.